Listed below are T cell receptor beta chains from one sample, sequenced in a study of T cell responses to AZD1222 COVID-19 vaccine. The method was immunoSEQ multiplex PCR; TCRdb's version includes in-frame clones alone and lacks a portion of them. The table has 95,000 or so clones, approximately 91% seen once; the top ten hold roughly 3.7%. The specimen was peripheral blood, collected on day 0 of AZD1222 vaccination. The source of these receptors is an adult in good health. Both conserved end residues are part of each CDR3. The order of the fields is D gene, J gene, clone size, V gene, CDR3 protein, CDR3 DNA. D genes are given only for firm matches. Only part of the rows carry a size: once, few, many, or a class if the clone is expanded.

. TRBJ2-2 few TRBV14 CASSGRGGSGELFF TGTGCCAGCAGCGGCCGGGGTGGTTCCGGGGAGCTGTTTTTT
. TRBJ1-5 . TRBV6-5 CASSSAGDSHFPQHF TGTGCCAGCAGCTCGGCGGGGGATTCGCATTTTCCCCAGCATTTT
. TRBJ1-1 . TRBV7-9 CASSPGVSDTEAFF TGTGCCAGCAGCCCGGGGGTCTCGGACACTGAAGCTTTCTTT
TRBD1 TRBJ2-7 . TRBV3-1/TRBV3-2 CASSGPGQIYEQYF TGTGCCAGCAGCGGACCGGGACAGATCTACGAGCAGTACTTC
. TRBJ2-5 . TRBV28 CASSLPHGPETQYF TGTGCCAGCAGTTTGCCCCACGGTCCGGAGACCCAGTACTTC
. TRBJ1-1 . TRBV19 CASSPIVNTHMNTEAFF TGTGCCAGTAGCCCCATCGTTAACACCCACATGAACACTGAAGCTTTCTTT
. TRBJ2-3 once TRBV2 CAIPGLTTDTQYF TGTGCCATCCCAGGGTTGACCACAGATACGCAGTATTTT
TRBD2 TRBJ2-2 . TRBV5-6 CASSSETSGGTNTGELFF TGTGCCAGCAGCTCCGAGACTAGCGGGGGGACGAACACCGGGGAGCTGTTTTTT
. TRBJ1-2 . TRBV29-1 CSVWGDHGYTF TGCAGCGTTTGGGGTGATCACGGCTACACCTTC
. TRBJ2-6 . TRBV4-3 CASSHGVAGGANVLTF TGCGCCAGCAGCCATGGAGTCGCCGGTGGGGCCAACGTCCTGACTTTC
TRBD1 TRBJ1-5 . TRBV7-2 CASSPRQGVGQPQHF TGTGCCAGCAGCCCCAGACAGGGTGTGGGTCAGCCCCAGCATTTT
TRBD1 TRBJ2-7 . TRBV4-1 CASSQDGTGSLEQYF TGCGCCAGCAGCCAAGATGGGACAGGGAGTCTCGAGCAGTACTTC
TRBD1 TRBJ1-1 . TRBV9 CASSVDFYRGTEAFF TGTGCCAGCAGCGTAGATTTTTACAGGGGCACTGAAGCTTTCTTT
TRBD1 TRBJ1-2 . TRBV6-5 CASSSTGTGRYGYTF TGTGCCAGCAGTTCTACCGGGACAGGGAGATATGGCTACACCTTC
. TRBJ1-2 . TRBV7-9 CASSLTEGYTF TGTGCCAGCAGCTTGACAGAAGGCTACACCTTC
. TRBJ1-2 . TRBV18 CASSPAVDNYGYTF TGTGCCAGCTCACCAGCCGTGGATAACTATGGCTACACCTTC
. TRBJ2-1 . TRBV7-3 CASSPQGSEQFF TGTGCCAGCAGCCCCCAGGGGAGTGAGCAGTTCTTC
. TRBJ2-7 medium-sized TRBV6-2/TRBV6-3 CASSYDSGASSYEQYF TGTGCCAGCAGTTACGATAGCGGAGCGAGCTCCTACGAGCAGTACTTC
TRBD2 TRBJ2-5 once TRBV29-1 CSVGLAGGQTQYF TGCAGCGTCGGACTAGCGGGGGGACAGACCCAGTACTTC
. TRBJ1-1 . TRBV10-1 CATPDSGAFF TGCGCCACCCCGGACTCCGGAGCTTTCTTT
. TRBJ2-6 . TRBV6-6 CASTPFSPGANVLTF TGTGCCAGCACCCCATTTAGTCCTGGGGCCAACGTCCTGACTTTC
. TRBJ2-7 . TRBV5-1 CASSLDRGHIYEQYF TGCGCCAGCAGCTTGGATAGGGGCCATATCTACGAGCAGTACTTC
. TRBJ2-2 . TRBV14 CASKSGLVTGELFF TGTGCCAGCAAGTCAGGGTTGGTCACCGGGGAGCTGTTTTTT
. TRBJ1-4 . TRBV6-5 CASSPDTWNEKLFF TGTGCCAGCAGCCCGGACACCTGGAATGAAAAACTGTTTTTT
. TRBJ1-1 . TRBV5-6 CASSLVRGGTEAFF TGTGCCAGCAGCTTGGTGAGGGGGGGCACTGAAGCTTTCTTT
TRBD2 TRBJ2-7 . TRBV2 CASRAPSGGGEQYF TGTGCCAGCAGGGCGCCTAGCGGGGGGGGCGAGCAGTACTTC
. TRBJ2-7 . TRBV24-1 CATSDRTAYEQYF TGTGCCACCAGTGATCGGACAGCCTACGAGCAGTACTTC
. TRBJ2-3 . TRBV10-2 CASSESRTTGSTDTQYF TGCGCCAGCAGTGAGTCGCGGACTACTGGGAGCACAGATACGCAGTATTTT
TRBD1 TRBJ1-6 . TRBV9 CASSGDRGSPLHF TGTGCCAGCAGCGGCGACAGGGGCTCACCCCTCCACTTT
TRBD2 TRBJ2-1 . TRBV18 CASSPGLAGDKEQFF TGTGCCAGCTCACCCGGACTAGCGGGGGACAAGGAGCAGTTCTTC
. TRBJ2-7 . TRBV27 CASSLSRVSEQYF TGTGCCAGCAGTTTATCAAGGGTTTCCGAGCAGTACTTC
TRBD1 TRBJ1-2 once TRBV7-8 CASSFGTGVALGPNYGYTF TGTGCCAGCAGCTTTGGGACAGGGGTTGCGTTGGGCCCTAACTATGGCTACACCTTC
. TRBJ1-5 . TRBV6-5 CASSSIHFNQPQHF TGTGCCAGCAGCTCAATCCATTTCAATCAGCCCCAGCATTTT
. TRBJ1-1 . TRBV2 CARLTLAGRNTEAFF TGTGCCAGACTGACTCTGGCGGGAAGGAACACTGAAGCTTTCTTT
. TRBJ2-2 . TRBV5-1 CASTPNAGGAGELFF TGCGCCAGTACACCCAACGCCGGGGGTGCCGGGGAGCTGTTTTTT
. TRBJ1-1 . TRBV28 CASSLYQGRWTEAFF TGTGCCAGCAGTTTATACCAAGGAAGGTGGACTGAAGCTTTCTTT
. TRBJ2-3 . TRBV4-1 CASSQIGWGPDTQYF TGCGCCAGCAGCCAAATAGGGTGGGGTCCAGATACGCAGTATTTT
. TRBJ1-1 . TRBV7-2 CASSHRTFRGVTEAFF TGTGCCAGCAGCCATAGGACGTTCCGGGGCGTCACTGAAGCTTTCTTT
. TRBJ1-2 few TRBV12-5 CASGYGTSSLYGYTF TGTGCTAGTGGTTACGGGACATCTAGCCTCTATGGCTACACCTTC
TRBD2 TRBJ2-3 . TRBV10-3 CAISDLGTSGFTDTQYF TGTGCCATCAGTGACCTTGGGACTAGCGGGTTCACAGATACGCAGTATTTT
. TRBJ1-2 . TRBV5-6 CASSLPDRSYGYTF TGTGCCAGCAGCTTGCCCGACAGGTCCTATGGCTACACCTTC
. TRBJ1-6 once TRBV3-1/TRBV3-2 CASSQAGSWGSPLHF TGTGCCAGCAGCCAAGCCGGGTCTTGGGGTTCACCCCTCCACTTT
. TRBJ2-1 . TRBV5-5 CASSLSGGLREQFF TGTGCCAGCAGCTTGTCGGGGGGCCTAAGGGAGCAGTTCTTC
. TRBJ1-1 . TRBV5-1 CASSSERGLEAFF TGCGCCAGCAGCTCCGAGCGGGGGCTAGAAGCTTTCTTT
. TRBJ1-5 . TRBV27 CASREGRGSYQPQHF TGTGCCAGCAGGGAGGGCAGGGGTTCGTACCAGCCCCAGCATTTT
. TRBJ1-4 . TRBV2 CASSKAPNEKLFF TGTGCCAGCAGTAAGGCCCCAAATGAAAAACTGTTTTTT
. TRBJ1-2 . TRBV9 CASSVSEIGGYTF TGTGCCAGCAGCGTCTCGGAAATTGGCGGCTACACCTTC
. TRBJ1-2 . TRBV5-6 CASSPNLGEAYGYTF TGTGCCAGCAGCCCCAACCTGGGGGAGGCTTATGGCTACACCTTC
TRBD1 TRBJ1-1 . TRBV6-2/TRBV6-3 CASSYQGTGRTEAFF TGTGCCAGCAGTTACCAAGGGACAGGGAGGACTGAAGCTTTCTTT
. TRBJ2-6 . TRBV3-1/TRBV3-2 CASSQAGESGANVLTF TGTGCCAGCAGCCAAGCAGGGGAATCTGGGGCCAACGTCCTGACTTTC
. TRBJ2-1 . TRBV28 CASTVPNNEQFF TGTGCCAGCACAGTCCCGAACAATGAGCAGTTCTTC
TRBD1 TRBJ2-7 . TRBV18 CASSSSAGGFYEQYF TGTGCCAGCTCTTCCTCGGCAGGGGGCTTCTACGAGCAGTACTTC
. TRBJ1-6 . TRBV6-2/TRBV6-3 CASSSGQGVAYNSPLHF TGTGCCAGCAGTTCAGGGCAAGGGGTCGCCTATAATTCACCCCTCCACTTT
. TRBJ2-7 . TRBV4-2 CASSQDRTITYEQYF TGTGCCAGCAGCCAAGATAGGACTATTACCTACGAGCAGTACTTC
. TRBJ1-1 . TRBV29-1 CSVERSPFNTEAFF TGCAGCGTTGAACGCAGTCCTTTTAACACTGAAGCTTTCTTT
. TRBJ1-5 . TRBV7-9 CASSLGGKTAVRGQPQHF TGTGCCAGCAGCTTAGGGGGAAAGACCGCCGTCCGGGGTCAGCCCCAGCATTTT
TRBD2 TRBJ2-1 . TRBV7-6 CASSPGLAGGSNEQFF TGTGCCAGCAGCCCGGGACTAGCGGGGGGGAGCAATGAGCAGTTCTTC